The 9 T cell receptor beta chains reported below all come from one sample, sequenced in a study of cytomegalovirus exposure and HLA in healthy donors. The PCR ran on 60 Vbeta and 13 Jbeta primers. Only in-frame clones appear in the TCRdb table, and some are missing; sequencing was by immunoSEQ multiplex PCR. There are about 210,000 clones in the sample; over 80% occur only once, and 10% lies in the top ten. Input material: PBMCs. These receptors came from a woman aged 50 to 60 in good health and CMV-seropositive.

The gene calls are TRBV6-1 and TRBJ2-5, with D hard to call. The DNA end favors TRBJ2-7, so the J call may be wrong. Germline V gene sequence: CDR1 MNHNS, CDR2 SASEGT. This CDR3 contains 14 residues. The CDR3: CASSQTTQTYEQYF. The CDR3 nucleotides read TGTGCCAGCAGTCAGACAACTCAAACCTACGAGCAGTACTTC.

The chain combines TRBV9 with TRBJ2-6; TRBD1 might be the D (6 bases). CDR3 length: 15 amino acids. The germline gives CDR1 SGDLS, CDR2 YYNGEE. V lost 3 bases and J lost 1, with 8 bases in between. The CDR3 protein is CASSDRVSGANVLTF. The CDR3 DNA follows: TGTGCCAGCAGCGACAGGGTTTCTGGGGCCAACGTCCTGACTTTC.

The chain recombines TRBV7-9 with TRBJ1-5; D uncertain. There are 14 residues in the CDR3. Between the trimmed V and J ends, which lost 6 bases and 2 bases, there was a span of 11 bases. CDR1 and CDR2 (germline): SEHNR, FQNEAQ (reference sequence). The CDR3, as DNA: TGTGCCAGCAGGCGGACTGGTGGCAATCAGCCCCAGCATTTT. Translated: CASRRTGGNQPQHF.

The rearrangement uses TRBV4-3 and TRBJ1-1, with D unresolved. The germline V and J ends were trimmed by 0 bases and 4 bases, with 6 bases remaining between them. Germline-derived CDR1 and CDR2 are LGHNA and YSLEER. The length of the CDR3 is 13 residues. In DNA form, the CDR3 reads TGCGCCAGCAGCCAAGACGAGGTCACTGAAGCTTTCTTT. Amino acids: CASSQDEVTEAFF.

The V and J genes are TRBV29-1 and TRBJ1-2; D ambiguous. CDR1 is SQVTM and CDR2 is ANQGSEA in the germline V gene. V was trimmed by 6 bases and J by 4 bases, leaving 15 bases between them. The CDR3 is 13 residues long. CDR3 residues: CSVTGLIPYGYTF. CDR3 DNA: TGCAGCGTGACGGGGTTGATACCCTATGGCTACACCTTC.

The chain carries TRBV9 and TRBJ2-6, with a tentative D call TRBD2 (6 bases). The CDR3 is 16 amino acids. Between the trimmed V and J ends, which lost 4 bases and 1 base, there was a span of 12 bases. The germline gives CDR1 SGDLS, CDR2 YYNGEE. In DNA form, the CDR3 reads TGTGCCAGCAGCTCGCGGAGGGCGTCTGGGGCCAACGTCCTGACTTTC. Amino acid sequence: CASSSRRASGANVLTF.

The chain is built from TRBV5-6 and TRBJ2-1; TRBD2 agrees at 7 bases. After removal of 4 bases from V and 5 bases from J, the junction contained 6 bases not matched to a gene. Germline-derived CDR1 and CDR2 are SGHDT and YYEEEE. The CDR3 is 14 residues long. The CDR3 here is CASSPGTNHNEQFF. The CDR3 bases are TGTGCCAGCAGCCCGGGGACTAACCACAATGAGCAGTTCTTC.

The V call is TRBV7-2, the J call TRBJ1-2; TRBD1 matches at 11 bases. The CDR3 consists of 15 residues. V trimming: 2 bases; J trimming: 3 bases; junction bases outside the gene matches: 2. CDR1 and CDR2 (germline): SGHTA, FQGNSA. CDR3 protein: CASSLPGQGDYGYTF. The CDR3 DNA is TGTGCCAGCAGCTTACCGGGACAGGGGGACTATGGCTACACCTTC.

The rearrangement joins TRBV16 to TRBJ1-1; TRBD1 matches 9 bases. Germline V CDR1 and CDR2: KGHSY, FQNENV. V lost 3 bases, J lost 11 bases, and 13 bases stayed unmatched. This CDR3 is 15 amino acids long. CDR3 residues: CASSHQADRGIWAFF. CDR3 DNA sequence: TGTGCCAGCAGCCATCAAGCGGACAGGGGCATCTGGGCTTTCTTT.